This T cell receptor (beta chain) was sequenced during a study of T cell changes during pregnancy in multiple sclerosis. This clone has a single count. The table came from immunoSEQ multiplex PCR; TCRdb's copy has only in-frame clones and leaves some out. The sample has tens of thousands of clones, approximately 92% seen once. The specimen comprised peripheral blood, sampled in the third trimester of pregnancy. This clonotype was obtained from a female donor in good health, enrolled as a control in a pregnancy study.

The DNA for the CDR3 is TGTGCCAGCAGTGACTTCCTACAAAGCGGGGGCACCACAGATACGCAGTATTTT. This sequence encodes CASSDFLQSGGTTDTQYF. V and J are TRBV9 and TRBJ2-3; 8 nucleotides line up with TRBD2. V shed 5 bases, J shed 2 bases, and the junction held 16 bases outside the gene matches. The germline CDR1 and CDR2 sequences are SGDLS and YYNGEE. The length of the CDR3 is 18 residues. The variable domain in full, with the rest retrieved from reference TRBV9 and TRBJ2-3, is DSGVTQTPKHLITATGQRVTLRCSPRSGDLSVYWYQQSLDQGLQFLIQYYNGEERAKGNILERFSAQQFPDLHSELNLSSLELGDSALYFCASSDFLQSGGTTDTQYFGPGTRLTVL.